This passage covers 11 T cell receptor beta chains from one sample sequenced in a study of blood T cell repertoires in COVID-19. The protocol was immunoSEQ multiplex PCR, while the TCRdb copy is restricted to in-frame clones and leaves out a portion. The sample contains 90,000 or so clones, roughly 84% of which appear only once. The sample consisted of peripheral blood. These receptor sequences come from a man in his sixties with acute or convalescent COVID-19.

The chain is built from TRBV6-5 and TRBJ2-4, with a tentative D call TRBD1 (5 bases). With 10 bases removed from V and 1 base from J, the gap between germline ends came to 17 bases. This CDR3 region has 15 residues. Germline values: CDR1 MNHEY, CDR2 SVGAGI. The CDR3 here is CATLPGFWAKNIQYF. CDR3 nucleotide sequence: TGTGCCACCCTCCCAGGGTTTTGGGCCAAAAACATTCAGTACTTC.

The V gene is TRBV2, the J gene TRBJ2-7; D is possibly TRBD1 (6 bases). Germline CDR1 is SNHLY and CDR2 is FYNNEI. The CDR3 loop spans 14 amino acids. Deletions cut 8 bases from V and 4 bases from J, with 18 bases between. The CDR3 DNA reads as TGTGCCAGCCTATTCCGCGCAGGGGCTTACGAGCAGTACTTC. Protein sequence: CASLFRAGAYEQYF.

The chain links TRBV5-5 to TRBJ1-6; possible D gene TRBD1, 5 bases. The V end was cut by 1 base, the J end by 0 bases, with 5 bases between. Germline V gene data show CDR1 as SGHKS and CDR2 as YYEKEE (reference sequence). The CDR3 is 15 amino acids. The CDR3 DNA is TGTGCCAGCAGCTTGACAGGCTCCTATAATTCACCCCTCCACTTT. Translating it yields CASSLTGSYNSPLHF.

This chain uses TRBV20-1 with TRBJ2-2, with TRBD1 identical over 10 bases. The germline V gene encodes CDR1 DFQATT and CDR2 SNEGSKA (reference sequence). Trimming cost V 3 bases and J 5 bases; bases outside gene matches: 3. The CDR3 has 14 amino acids. DNA of the CDR3: TGCAGTGCTAGTTCGGACAGGGGGACCGGGGAGCTGTTTTTT. Translation gives CSASSDRGTGELFF.

The chain couples TRBV5-1 to TRBJ2-5, with a weak D call TRBD2 (5 bases). The CDR3 runs to 15 residues. Trimming cost V 3 bases and J 1 base, with 13 bases left between them. Germline V gene sequence: CDR1 SGHRS, CDR2 YFSETQ. The CDR3 DNA sequence: TGCGCCAGCAGCTCCGGTGGACTCCTCCAAGAGACCCAGTACTTC. Its translation: CASSSGGLLQETQYF.

The chain joins TRBV6-6 to TRBJ1-2; 7 bases align to TRBD1. Unmatched junction bases numbered 10, after V lost 5 bases and J lost 1 base. Germline CDR1 is MNHNY and CDR2 is SVGAGI (reference sequence). This CDR3 is built from 16 residues. The CDR3 DNA reads TGTGCCAGCAGTCCGACCGACAGGGATTATAACTATGGCTACACCTTC. Protein product: CASSPTDRDYNYGYTF.

This chain links TRBV11-2 with TRBJ2-7, with D possibly TRBD1 on 6 matching bases. Trimming cost V 6 bases and J 12 bases, with 18 bases left between them. Germline loops: CDR1 SGHAT, CDR2 FQNNGV. The CDR3 totals 12 residues. CDR3 DNA sequence: TGTGCCAGCAGGTCAGCCGGACAGTTCGTGTACTTC. Its translation is CASRSAGQFVYF.

This chain joins TRBV28 and TRBJ2-3; possibly TRBD1 for D (5 bases). Germline V gene sequence: CDR1 MDHEN, CDR2 SYDVKM. Trimming pared 1 base from V and 14 bases from J, leaving 13 bases between. The CDR3 sequence is 12 residues long. CDR3 sequence: CASSLLGQGLYF. For the CDR3, the DNA is TGTGCCAGCAGTTTATTGGGGCAGGGTTTGTATTTT. The full variable domain, in which reference TRBV28 and TRBJ2-3 provide the parts outside the CDR3, is DVKVTQSSRYLVKRTGEKVFLECVQDMDHENMFWYRQDPGLGLRLIYFSYDVKMKEKGDIPEGYSVSREKKERFSLILESASTNQTSMYLCASSLLGQGLYFGPGTRLTVL.

This clone came up once. The J gene is TRBJ1-1, the V gene TRBV7-9, with 7 bases lining up with TRBD1. The V gene end was trimmed by 7 bases and the J gene end by 7 bases; junction bases not matched to a gene: 15. Germline CDR1 is SEHNR and CDR2 is FQNEAQ (reference sequence). The CDR3 runs to 15 residues. The CDR3 DNA reads as TGTGCCAGCACCCTCATGGAGGGGGCGCGGATTGAAGCTTTCTTT. Translation gives CASTLMEGARIEAFF.

The rearrangement uses TRBV5-8 and TRBJ2-5; 8 bases map to TRBD1. With 0 bases clipped from V and 5 bases from J, the junction kept 6 bases outside the gene matches. This CDR3 has 15 residues. Per germline, CDR1 SGHTS and CDR2 YDEGEE. The CDR3 DNA follows: TGTGCCAGCAGCTTGGCTCGGACAGGGTCGGAGACCCAGTACTTC. Translation gives CASSLARTGSETQYF. Full variable domain (missing parts from reference TRBV5-8 and TRBJ2-5): EAGVTQSPTHLIKTRGQQATLRCSPISGHTSVYWYQQALGLGLQFLLWYDEGEERNRGNFPPRFSGRQFPNYSSELNVNALELEDSALYLCASSLARTGSETQYFGPGTRLLVL.

The chain is built from TRBV5-1 and TRBJ2-1; the match to TRBD1 covers 9 bases. V gave up 7 bases and J gave up 1 base; unmatched junction bases: 9. The CDR3 is 16 amino acids. Germline V gene sequence: CDR1 SGHRS, CDR2 YFSETQ. The CDR3: CASFRDRVSSYNEQFF. The CDR3 DNA follows: TGCGCCAGCTTCCGGGACAGGGTATCGTCCTACAATGAGCAGTTCTTC.